This T cell receptor beta chain was found in a study of vaccination and CD4 T cells after COVID-19. In the study overall: Overlapping SARS-CoV-2, HCoV-NL63, HCoV-OC43 and HCoV-229E spike peptides were used to stimulate cells.

The assay that was used to sequence DNA from cultured CD4+ T cells was the Oncomine TCR Beta short-read assay. One entry per CDR3 protein results from TCRdb running MiXCR on the PCR reads. This sample has 9,500 to 15,000 distinct CDR3 sequences, with approximately 50% found just once. This CDR3 comprises 19 residues. CDR1 and CDR2 (germline): SEHNR, FQNEAQ (reference sequence). V was pared by 1 base and J by 5 bases, with 14 bases of the junction left unmatched. This clonotype has more than one count but fewer than ten. Antigen specificity is unknown. Treatment denoted: roughly ten-day PBMC culture with coronavirus spike peptide pools or control peptides (ViraFEST assay).

Sequencing was performed on CD4+ T cells from blood, cultured in vitro. The rearrangement links TRBV7-9 to TRBJ2-1; TRBD2 matches at 10 bases. The source of this sequence is a human donor who had recovered from COVID-19. The CDR3 DNA is TGTGCCAGCAGCTTAGTAGCTCCCCTTCGGAGCGGGGGGGACAATGAGCAGTTCTTC. Translation gives CASSLVAPLRSGGDNEQFF.